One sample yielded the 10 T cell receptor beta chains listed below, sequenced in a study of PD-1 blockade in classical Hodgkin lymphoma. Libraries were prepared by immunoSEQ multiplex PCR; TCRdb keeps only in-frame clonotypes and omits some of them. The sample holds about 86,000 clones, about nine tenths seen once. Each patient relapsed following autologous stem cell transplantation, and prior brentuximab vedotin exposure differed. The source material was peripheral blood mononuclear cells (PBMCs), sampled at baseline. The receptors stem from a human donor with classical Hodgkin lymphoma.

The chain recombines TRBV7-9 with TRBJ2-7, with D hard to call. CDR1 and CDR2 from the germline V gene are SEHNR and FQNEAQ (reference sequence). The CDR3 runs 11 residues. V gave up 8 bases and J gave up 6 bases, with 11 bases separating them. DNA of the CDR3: TGTGCCAGCGCGCCAGTACGCGAGCAGTACTTC. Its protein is CASAPVREQYF. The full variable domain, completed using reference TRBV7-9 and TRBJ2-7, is DTGVSQNPRHKITKRGQNVTFRCDPISEHNRLYWYRQTLGQGPEFLTYFQNEAQLEKSRLLSDRFSAERPKGSFSTLEIQRTEQGDSAMYLCASAPVREQYFGPGTRLTVT.

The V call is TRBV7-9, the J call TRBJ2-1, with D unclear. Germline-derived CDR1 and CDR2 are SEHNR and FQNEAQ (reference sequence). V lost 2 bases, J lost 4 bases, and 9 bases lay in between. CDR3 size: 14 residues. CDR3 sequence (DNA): TGTGCCAGCAGCTTAATGTTGTTGTACAATGAGCAGTTCTTC. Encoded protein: CASSLMLLYNEQFF.

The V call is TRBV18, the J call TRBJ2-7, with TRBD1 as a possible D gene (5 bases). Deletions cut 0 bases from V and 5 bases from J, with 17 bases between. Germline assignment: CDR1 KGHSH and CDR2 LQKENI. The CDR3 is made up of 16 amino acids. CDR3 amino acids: CASSPPGWAGLDEQYF. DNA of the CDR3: TGTGCCAGCTCACCACCCGGGTGGGCAGGGTTGGACGAGCAGTACTTC.

In DNA, the CDR3 is TGTGCCAGCAAATCGCTAGCGACACTTTCAGACGAGCAGTACTTC. It encodes CASKSLATLSDEQYF. V usage is TRBV6-1 and J usage is TRBJ2-7; perhaps TRBD2 as D (6 bases). The CDR3 spans 15 residues. The V end was cut by 7 bases, the J end by 5 bases, with 21 bases between. CDR1 is MNHNS and CDR2 is SASEGT in the germline V gene.

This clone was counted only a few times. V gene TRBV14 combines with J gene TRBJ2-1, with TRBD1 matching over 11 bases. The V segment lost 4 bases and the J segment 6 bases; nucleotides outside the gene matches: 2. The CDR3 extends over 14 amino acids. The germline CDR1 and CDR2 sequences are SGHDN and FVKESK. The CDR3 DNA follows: TGTGCCAGCAGCCCGGGACAGGGGGGCAATGAGCAGTTCTTC. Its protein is CASSPGQGGNEQFF. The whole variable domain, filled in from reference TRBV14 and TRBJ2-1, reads EAGVTQFPSHSVIEKGQTVTLRCDPISGHDNLYWYRRVMGKEIKFLLHFVKESKQDESGMPNNRFLAERTGGTYSTLKVQPAELEDSGVYFCASSPGQGGNEQFFGPGTRLTVL.

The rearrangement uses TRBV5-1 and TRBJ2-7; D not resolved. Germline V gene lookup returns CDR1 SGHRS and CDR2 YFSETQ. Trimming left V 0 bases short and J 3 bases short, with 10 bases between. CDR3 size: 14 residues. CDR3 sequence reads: CASSLVESSYEQYF. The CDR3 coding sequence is TGCGCCAGCAGCTTGGTAGAGTCCAGCTACGAGCAGTACTTC.

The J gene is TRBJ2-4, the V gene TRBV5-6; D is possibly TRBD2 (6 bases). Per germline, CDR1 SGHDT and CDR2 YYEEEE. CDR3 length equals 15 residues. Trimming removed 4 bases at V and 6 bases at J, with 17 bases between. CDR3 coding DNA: TGTGCCAGCAGCCCCGAGTCGGCCGGGGGAAACATTCAGTACTTC. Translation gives CASSPESAGGNIQYF.

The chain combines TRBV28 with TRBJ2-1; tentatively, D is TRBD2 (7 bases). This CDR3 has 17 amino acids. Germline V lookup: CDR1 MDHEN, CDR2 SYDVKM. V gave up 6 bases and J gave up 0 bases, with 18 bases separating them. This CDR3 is CASSPPAGAPSYNEQFF. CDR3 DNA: TGTGCCAGCAGCCCTCCTGCGGGGGCCCCCTCCTACAATGAGCAGTTCTTC.

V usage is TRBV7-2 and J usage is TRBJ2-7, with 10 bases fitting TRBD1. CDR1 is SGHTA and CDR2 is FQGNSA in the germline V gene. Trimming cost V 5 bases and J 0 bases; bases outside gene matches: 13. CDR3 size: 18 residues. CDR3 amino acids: CASSRDRGGLINSYEQYF. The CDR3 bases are TGTGCCAGCAGCCGGGACAGGGGAGGCCTGATTAACTCCTACGAGCAGTACTTC.

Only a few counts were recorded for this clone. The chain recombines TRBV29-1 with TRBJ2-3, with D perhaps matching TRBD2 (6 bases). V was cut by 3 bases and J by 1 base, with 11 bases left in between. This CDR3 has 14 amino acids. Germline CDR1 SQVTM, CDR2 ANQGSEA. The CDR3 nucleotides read TGCAGCGTTGACGGGGACTTCGGCACAGATACGCAGTATTTT. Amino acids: CSVDGDFGTDTQYF.